This T cell receptor beta chain was identified during a study of T-cell reconstitution after alpha-beta-depleted transplantation in children. General study points: Roughly two months post-transplant, alpha-beta T cells reportedly originated from several hundred graft clones that had expanded. Surviving thymic progenitors and recipient T cells were the source of high TCRbeta diversity at day 60 in some patients. T-cell numbers and diversity, one year after transplant, stemmed largely from T cells that were newly produced.

Comment on this clonotype: What it binds is not known.

This sample's TCRbeta library carried unique molecular identifier barcodes. A single record per CDR3 protein comes from TCRdb applying MiXCR to the PCR reads. The sample lists 450,000 to 600,000 distinct CDR3 sequences, approximately 12% occurring once. The CDR3 runs to 14 residues. Trimming took off 0 bases at V and 2 bases at J, with 9 bases between the two ends. Germline V gene lookup returns CDR1 SGHKS and CDR2 YYEKEE (reference sequence). The input for sequencing was PBMCs, mostly from graft donor cells, taken 360 days after TCRalphabeta/CD19-depleted stem cell transplant. The TCR originated in a male patient younger than 18 who had a stem cell transplant for acute myeloid leukemia, so the T cells may come from the graft donor. The chain uses TRBV5-5 and TRBJ2-7; a weak D match, TRBD1 (5 bases). The DNA for the CDR3 is TGTGCCAGCAGCTTGGGACGGACAACCTACGAGCAGTACTTC. Translated: CASSLGRTTYEQYF.